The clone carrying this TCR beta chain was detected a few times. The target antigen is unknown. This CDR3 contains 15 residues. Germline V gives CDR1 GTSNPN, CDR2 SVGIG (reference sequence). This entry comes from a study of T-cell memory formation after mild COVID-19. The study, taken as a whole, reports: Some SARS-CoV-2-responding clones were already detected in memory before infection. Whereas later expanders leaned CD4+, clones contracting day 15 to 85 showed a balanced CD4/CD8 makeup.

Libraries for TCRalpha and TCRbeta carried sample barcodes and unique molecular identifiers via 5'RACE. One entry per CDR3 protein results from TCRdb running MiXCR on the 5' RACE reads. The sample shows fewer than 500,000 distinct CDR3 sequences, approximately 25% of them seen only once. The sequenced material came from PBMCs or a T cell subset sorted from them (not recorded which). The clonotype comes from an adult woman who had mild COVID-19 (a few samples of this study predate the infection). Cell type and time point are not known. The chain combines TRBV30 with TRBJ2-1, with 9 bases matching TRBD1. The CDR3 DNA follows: TGTGCTCAGAGCCGGGGACAGGGAATCGACAATGAGCAGTTCTTC. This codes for CAQSRGQGIDNEQFF.